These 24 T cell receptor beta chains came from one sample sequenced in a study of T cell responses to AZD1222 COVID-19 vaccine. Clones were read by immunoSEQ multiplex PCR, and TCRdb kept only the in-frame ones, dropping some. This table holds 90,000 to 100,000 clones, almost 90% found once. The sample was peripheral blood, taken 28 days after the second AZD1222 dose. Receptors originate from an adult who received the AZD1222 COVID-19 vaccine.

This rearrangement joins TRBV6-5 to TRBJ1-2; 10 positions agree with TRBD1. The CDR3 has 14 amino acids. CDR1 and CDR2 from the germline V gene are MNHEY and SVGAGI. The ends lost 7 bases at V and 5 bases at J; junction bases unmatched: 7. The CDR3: CASIRDRGGYGYTF. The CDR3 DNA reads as TGTGCCAGCATCCGGGACAGGGGAGGGTATGGCTACACCTTC.

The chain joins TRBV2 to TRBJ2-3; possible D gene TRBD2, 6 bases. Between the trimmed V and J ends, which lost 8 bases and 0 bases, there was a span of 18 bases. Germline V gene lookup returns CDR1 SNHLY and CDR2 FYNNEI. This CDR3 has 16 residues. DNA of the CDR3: TGTGCCAGCGGGGGATGGACTACCGTCAGCACAGATACGCAGTATTTT. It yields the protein CASGGWTTVSTDTQYF.

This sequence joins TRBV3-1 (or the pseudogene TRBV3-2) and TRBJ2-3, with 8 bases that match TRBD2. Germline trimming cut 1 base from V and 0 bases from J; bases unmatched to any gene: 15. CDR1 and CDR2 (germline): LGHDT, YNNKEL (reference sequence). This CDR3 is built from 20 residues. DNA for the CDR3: TGTGCCAGCAGCCAAGTTTTTGGTCCCCGAGCGGGAGAAAGCACAGATACGCAGTATTTT. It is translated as CASSQVFGPRAGESTDTQYF.

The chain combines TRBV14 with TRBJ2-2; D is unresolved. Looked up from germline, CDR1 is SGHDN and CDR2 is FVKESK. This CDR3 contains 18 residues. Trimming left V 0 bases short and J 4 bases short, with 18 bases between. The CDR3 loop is CASSQDIALVRSTGELFF. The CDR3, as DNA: TGTGCCAGCAGCCAAGATATTGCCCTGGTCAGAAGCACCGGGGAGCTGTTTTTT.

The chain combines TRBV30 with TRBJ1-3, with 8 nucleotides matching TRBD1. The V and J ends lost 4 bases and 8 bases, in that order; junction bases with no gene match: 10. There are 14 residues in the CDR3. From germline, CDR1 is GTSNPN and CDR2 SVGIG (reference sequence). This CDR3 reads CAWKDRVVRDTIYF. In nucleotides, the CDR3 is TGTGCCTGGAAGGACAGGGTCGTGCGAGACACCATATATTTT.

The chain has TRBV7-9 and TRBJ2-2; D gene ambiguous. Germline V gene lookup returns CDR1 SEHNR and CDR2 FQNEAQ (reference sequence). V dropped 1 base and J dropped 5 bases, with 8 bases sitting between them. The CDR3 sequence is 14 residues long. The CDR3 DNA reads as TGTGCCAGCAGCTTAGGATCCGAAACCGGGGAGCTGTTTTTT. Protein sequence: CASSLGSETGELFF.

This CDR3 reads CASSPYLGGTGITGELFF. Written as DNA, the CDR3 is TGTGCCAGCAGCCCCTACCTGGGAGGGACAGGGATCACCGGGGAGCTGTTTTTT. The chain couples TRBV5-6 to TRBJ2-2; 9 bases are a match to TRBD1. Germline trimming cut 4 bases from V and 4 bases from J; bases unmatched to any gene: 14. Germline-derived CDR1 and CDR2 are SGHDT and YYEEEE. The CDR3 runs to 18 residues.

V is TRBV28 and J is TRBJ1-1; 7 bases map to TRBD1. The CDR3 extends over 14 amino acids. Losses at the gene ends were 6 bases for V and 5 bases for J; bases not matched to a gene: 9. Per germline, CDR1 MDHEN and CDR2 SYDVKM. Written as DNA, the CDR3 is TGTGCCAGCAGACCAGACAGGGTAAAGACTGAAGCTTTCTTT. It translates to CASRPDRVKTEAFF.

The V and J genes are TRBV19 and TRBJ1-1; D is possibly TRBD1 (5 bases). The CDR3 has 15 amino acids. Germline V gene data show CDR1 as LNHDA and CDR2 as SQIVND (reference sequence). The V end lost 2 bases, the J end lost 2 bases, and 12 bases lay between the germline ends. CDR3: CASSISEGVNTEAFF. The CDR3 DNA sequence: TGTGCCAGTAGTATATCCGAAGGGGTTAACACTGAAGCTTTCTTT.

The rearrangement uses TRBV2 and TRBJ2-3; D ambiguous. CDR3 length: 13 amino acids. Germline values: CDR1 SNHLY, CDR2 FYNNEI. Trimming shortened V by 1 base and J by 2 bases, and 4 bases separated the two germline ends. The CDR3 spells CASSEEYTDTQYF. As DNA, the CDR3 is TGTGCCAGCAGTGAAGAATACACAGATACGCAGTATTTT.

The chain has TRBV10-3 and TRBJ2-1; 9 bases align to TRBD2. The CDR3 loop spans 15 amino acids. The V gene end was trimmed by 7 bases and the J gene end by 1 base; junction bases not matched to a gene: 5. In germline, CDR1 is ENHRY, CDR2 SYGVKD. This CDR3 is CAINDLAGSYNEQFF. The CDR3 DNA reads TGTGCCATCAACGATCTAGCGGGATCCTACAATGAGCAGTTCTTC.

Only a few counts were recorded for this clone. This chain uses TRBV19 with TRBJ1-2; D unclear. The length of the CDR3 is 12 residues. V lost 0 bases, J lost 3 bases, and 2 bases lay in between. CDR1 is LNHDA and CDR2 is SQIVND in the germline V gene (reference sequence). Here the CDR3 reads CASSIDYYGYTF. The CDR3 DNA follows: TGTGCCAGTAGTATAGATTACTATGGCTACACCTTC.

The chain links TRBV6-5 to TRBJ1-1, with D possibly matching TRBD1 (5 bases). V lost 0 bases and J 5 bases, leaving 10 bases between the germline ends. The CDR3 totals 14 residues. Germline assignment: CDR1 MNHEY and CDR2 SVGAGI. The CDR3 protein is CASSYSVGGTEAFF. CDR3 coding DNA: TGTGCCAGCAGTTACTCTGTGGGGGGGACTGAAGCTTTCTTT.

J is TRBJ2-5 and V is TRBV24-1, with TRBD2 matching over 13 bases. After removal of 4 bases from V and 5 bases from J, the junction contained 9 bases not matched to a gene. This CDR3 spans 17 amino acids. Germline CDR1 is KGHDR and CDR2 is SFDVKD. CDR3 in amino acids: CATSDQGLAGDLETQYF. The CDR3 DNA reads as TGTGCCACCAGTGACCAAGGACTAGCGGGAGATCTGGAGACCCAGTACTTC.

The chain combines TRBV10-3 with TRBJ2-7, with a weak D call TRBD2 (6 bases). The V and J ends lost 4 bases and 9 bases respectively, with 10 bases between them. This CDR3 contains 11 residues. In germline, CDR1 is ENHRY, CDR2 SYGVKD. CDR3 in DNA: TGTGCCATCAGTGGTCAGGGAGGGCAGTACTTC. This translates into CAISGQGGQYF.

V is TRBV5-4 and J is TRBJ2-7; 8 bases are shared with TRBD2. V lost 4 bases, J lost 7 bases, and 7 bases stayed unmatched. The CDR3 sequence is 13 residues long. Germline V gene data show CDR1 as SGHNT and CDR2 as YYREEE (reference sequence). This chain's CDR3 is CASSPGRASEQYF. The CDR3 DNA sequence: TGTGCCAGCAGCCCCGGGAGGGCCTCTGAGCAGTACTTC.

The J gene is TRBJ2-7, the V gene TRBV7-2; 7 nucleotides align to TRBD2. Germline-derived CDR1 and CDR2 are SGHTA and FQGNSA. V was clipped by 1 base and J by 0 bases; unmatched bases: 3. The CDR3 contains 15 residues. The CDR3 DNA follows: TGTGCCAGCAGCTTAGATTCTAGCGGCTCCTACGAGCAGTACTTC. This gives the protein CASSLDSSGSYEQYF. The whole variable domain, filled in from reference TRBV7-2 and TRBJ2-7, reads GAGVSQSPSNKVTEKGKDVELRCDPISGHTALYWYRQSLGQGLEFLIYFQGNSAPDKSGLPSDRFSAERTGGSVSTLTIQRTQQEDSAVYLCASSLDSSGSYEQYFGPGTRLTVT.

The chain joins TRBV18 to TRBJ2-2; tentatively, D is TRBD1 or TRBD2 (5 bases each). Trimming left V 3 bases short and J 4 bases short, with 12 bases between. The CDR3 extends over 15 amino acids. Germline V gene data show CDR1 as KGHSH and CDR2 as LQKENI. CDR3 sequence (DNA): TGTGCCAGCTCACCGAAGGCAGGGAGCACCGGGGAGCTGTTTTTT. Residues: CASSPKAGSTGELFF. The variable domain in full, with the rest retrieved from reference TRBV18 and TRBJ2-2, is NAGVMQNPRHLVRRRGQEARLRCSPMKGHSHVYWYRQLPEEGLKFMVYLQKENIIDESGMPKERFSAEFPKEGPSILRIQQVVRGDSAAYFCASSPKAGSTGELFFGEGSRLTVL.

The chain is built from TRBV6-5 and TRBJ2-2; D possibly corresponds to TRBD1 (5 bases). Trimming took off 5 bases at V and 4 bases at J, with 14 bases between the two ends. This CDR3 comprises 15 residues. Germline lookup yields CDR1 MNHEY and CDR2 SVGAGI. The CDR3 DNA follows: TGTGCCAGCAGTCCAGGGTTTGTCGGCACCGGGGAGCTGTTTTTT. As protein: CASSPGFVGTGELFF.

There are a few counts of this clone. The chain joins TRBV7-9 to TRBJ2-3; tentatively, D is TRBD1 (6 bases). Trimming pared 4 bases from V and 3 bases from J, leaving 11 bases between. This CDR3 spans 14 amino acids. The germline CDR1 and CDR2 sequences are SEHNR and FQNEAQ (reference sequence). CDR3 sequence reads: CASSSRGRTDTQYF. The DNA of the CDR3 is TGTGCCAGCAGCTCCAGGGGTAGGACAGATACGCAGTATTTT.

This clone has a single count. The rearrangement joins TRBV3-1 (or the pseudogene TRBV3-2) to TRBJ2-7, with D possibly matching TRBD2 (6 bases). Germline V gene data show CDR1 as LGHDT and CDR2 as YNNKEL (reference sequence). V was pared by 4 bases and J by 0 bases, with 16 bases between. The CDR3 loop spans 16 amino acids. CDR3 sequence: CASSPISGGSSYEQYF. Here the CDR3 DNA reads TGTGCCAGCAGCCCTATTAGCGGAGGGAGCTCCTACGAGCAGTACTTC.

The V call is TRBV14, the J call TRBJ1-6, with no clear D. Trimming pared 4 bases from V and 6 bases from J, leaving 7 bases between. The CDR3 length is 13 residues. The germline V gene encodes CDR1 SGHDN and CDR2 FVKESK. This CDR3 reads CASSLSGNSPLHF. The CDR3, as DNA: TGTGCCAGCAGCCTCTCGGGTAATTCACCCCTCCACTTT.

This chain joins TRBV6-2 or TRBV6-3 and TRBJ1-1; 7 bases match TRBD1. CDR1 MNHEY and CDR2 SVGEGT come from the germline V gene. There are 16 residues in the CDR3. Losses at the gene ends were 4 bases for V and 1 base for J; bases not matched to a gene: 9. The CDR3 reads CASSSRPTGANTEAFF. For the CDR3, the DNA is TGTGCCAGCAGTTCACGTCCAACAGGGGCGAACACTGAAGCTTTCTTT.

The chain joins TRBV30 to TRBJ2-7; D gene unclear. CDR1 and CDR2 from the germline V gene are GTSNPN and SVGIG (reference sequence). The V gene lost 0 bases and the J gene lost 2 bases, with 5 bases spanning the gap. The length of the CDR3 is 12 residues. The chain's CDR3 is CAWSVDPYEQYF. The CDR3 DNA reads TGTGCCTGGAGTGTAGATCCCTACGAGCAGTACTTC. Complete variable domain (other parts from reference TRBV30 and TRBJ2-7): SQTIHQWPATLVQPVGSPLSLECTVEGTSNPNLYWYRQAAGRGLQLLFYSVGIGQISSEVPQNLSASRPQDRQFILSSKKLLLSDSGFYLCAWSVDPYEQYFGPGTRLTVT.